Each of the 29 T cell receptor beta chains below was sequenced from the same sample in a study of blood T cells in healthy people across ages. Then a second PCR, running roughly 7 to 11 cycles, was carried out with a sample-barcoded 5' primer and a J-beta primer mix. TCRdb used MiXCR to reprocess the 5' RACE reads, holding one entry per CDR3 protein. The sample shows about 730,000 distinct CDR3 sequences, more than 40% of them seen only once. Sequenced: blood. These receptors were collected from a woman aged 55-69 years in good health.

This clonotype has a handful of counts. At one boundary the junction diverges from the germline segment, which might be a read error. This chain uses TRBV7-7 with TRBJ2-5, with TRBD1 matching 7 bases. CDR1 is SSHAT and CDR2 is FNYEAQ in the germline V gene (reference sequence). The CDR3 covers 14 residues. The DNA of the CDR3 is TGTGCTAGCAGCCGGCAACAGGGGCTAGAGACCCAGTACTTC. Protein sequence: CASSRQQGLETQYF.

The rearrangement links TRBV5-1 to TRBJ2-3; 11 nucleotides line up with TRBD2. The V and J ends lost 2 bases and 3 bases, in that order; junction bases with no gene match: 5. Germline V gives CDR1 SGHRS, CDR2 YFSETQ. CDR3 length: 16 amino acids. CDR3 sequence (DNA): TGCGCCAGCAGCTTTAGCGGGGGGGCCGGGACAGATACGCAGTATTTT. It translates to CASSFSGGAGTDTQYF.

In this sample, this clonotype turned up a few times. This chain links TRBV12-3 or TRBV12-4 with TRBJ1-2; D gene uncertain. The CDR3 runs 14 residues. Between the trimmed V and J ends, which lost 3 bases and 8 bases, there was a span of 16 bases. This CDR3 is CASSFGTENRGYTF. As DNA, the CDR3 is TGTGCCAGCAGTTTCGGTACGGAGAACAGAGGCTACACCTTC.

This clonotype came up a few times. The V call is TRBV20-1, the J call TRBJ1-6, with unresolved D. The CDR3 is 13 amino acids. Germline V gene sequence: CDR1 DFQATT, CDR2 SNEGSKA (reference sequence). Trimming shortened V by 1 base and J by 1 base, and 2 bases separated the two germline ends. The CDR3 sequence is CSARGSYNSPLHF. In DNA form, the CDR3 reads TGCAGTGCTAGAGGGTCCTATAATTCACCCCTCCACTTT.

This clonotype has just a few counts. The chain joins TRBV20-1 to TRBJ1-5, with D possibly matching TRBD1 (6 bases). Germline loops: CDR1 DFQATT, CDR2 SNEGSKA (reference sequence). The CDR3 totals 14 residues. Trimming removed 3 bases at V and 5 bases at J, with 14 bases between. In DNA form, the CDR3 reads TGCAGTGCTAGTGCGGGGGCCGTGGATCAGCCCCAGCATTTT. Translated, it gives CSASAGAVDQPQHF.

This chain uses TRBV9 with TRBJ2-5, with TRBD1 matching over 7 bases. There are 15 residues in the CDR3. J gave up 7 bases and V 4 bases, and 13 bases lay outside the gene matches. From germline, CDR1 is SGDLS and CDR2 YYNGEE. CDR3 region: CASSQAPVAGGTQYF. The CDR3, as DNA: TGTGCCAGCAGCCAAGCACCGGTCGCAGGGGGGACCCAGTACTTC.

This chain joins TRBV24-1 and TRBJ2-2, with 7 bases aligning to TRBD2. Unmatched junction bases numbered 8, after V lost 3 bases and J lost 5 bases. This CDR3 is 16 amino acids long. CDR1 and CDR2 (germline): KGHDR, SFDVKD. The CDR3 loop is CATSDRALARTGELFF. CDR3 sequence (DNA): TGTGCCACCAGTGATCGTGCACTAGCGCGGACCGGGGAGCTGTTTTTT.

The DNA for the CDR3 is TGTGCCAGCAGCCTCGTGAGCGGGACGATTGACTACGAGCAGTACTTC. Its protein product is CASSLVSGTIDYEQYF. This chain connects TRBV6-2 or TRBV6-3 to TRBJ2-7, with TRBD2 matching over 7 bases. Trimming at V came to 6 bases and at J to 3 bases, leaving 14 bases not matched to a gene. This CDR3 region has 16 residues. CDR1 and CDR2 from the germline V gene are MNHEY and SVGEGT.

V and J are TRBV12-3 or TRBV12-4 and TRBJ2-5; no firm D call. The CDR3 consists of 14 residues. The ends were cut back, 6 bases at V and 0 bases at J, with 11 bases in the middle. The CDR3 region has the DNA TGTGCCAGCAGGCAAGGACGCAACCAAGAGACCCAGTACTTC. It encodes CASRQGRNQETQYF.

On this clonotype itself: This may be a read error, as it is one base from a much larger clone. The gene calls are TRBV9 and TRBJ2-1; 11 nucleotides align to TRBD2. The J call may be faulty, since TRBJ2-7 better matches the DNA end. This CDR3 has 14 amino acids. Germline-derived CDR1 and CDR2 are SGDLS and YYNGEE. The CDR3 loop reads CVSSVSGGDNEQYF. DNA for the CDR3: TGTGTCAGCAGCGTTAGCGGGGGGGACAATGAGCAGTACTTC.

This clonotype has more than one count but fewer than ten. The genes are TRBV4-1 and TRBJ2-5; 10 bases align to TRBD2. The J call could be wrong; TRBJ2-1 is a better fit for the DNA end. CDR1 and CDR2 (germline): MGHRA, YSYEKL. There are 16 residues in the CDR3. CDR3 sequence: CASSQGATSGQETQFF. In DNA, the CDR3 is TGCGCCAGCAGCCAAGGGGCGACTAGCGGGCAAGAGACCCAGTTCTTC.

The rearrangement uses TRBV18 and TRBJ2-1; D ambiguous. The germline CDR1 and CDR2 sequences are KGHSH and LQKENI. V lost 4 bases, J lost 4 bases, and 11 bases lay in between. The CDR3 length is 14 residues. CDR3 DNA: TGTGCCAGCTCACACCGGACCGAGTACAATGAGCAGTTCTTC. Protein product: CASSHRTEYNEQFF. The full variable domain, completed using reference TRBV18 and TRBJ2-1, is NAGVMQNPRHLVRRRGQEARLRCSPMKGHSHVYWYRQLPEEGLKFMVYLQKENIIDESGMPKERFSAEFPKEGPSILRIQQVVRGDSAAYFCASSHRTEYNEQFFGPGTRLTVL.

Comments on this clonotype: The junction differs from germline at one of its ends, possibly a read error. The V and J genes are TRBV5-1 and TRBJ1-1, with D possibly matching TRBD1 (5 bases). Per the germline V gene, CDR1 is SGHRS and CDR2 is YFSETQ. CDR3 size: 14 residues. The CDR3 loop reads CASNTGTLNTEAFF. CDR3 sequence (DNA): TGCGCCAGCAACACCGGGACCCTGAACACCGAAGCTTTCTTT. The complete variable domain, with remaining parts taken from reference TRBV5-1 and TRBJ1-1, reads KAGVTQTPRYLIKTRGQQVTLSCSPISGHRSVSWYQQTPGQGLQFLFEYFSETQRNKGNFPGRFSGRQFSNSRSEMNVSTLELGDSALYLCASNTGTLNTEAFFGQGTRLTVV.

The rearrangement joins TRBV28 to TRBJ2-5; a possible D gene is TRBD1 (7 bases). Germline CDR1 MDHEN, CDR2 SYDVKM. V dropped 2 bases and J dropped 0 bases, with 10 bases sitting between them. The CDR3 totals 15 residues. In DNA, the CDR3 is TGTGCCAGCAGTTTACAGGGGGGCTACCAAGAGACCCAGTACTTC. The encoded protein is CASSLQGGYQETQYF.

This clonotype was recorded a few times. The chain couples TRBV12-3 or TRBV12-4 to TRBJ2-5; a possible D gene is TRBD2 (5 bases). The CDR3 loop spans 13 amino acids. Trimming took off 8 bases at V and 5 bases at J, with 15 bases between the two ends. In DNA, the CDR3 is TGTGCCAGCCGTGGACGGAGGATGGAGACCCAGTACTTC. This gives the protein CASRGRRMETQYF.

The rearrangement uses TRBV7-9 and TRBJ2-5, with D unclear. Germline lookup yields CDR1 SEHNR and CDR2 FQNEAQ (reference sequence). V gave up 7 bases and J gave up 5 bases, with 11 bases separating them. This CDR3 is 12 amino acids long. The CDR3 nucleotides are TGTGCCAGCAACTTTGCCGAGGAGACCCAGTACTTC. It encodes CASNFAEETQYF.

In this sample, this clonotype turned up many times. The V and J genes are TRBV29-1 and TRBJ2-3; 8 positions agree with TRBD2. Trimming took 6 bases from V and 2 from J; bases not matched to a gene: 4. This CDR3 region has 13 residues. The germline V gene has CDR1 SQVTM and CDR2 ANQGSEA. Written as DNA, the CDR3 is TGCAGCGTAGCGGGGGCCTTCACAGATACGCAGTATTTT. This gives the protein CSVAGAFTDTQYF.

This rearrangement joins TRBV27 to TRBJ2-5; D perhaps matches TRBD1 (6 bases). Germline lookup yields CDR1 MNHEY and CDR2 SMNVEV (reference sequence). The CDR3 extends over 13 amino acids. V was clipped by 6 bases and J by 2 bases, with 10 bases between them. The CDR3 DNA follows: TGTGCCAGCAGCAGACAGGTACAAGAGACCCAGTACTTC. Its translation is CASSRQVQETQYF.

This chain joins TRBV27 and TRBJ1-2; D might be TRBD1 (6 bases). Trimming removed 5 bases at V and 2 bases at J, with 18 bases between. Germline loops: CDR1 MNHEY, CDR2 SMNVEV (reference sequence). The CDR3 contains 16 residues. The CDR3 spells CASSLYGGGVNYGYTF. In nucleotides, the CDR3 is TGTGCCAGCAGTCTCTATGGGGGGGGCGTCAACTATGGCTACACCTTC.

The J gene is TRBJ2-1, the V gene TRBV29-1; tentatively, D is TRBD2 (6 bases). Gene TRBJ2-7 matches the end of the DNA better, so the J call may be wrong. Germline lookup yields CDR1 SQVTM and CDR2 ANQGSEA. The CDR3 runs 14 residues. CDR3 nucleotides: TGCAGCGTTGAACATGCAGTCAGGGAGGTTGAGCAGTACTTC. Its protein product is CSVEHAVREVEQYF.

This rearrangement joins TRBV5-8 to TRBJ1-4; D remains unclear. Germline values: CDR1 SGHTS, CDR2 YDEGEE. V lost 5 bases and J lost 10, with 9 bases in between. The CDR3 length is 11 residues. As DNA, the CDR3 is TGTGCCAGCAGATTCTCGATAAAACTGTTTTTT. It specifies CASRFSIKLFF.

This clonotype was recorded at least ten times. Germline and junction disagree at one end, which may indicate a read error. CDR3 in amino acids: CAINEAGDYNEQFF. CDR3 in DNA: TGTGCCATCAATGAGGCGGGGGACTACAATGAGCAGTTCTTC. The chain recombines TRBV10-3 with TRBJ2-1, with 7 bases fitting TRBD2. The CDR3 length is 14 residues. The germline V gene encodes CDR1 ENHRY and CDR2 SYGVKD.

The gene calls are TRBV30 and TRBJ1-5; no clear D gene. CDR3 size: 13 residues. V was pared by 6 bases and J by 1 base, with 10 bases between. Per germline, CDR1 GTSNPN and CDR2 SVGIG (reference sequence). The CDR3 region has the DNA TGTGCCTGCTCTTCGGGAAGCAATCAGCCCCAGCATTTT. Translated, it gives CACSSGSNQPQHF.

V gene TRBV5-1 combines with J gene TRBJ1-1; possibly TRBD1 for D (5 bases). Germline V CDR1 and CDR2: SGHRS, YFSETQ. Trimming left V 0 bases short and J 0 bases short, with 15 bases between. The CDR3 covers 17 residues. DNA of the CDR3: TGCGCCAGCAGCTTGGCCGGGGGGAGTGTAATGAACACTGAAGCTTTCTTT. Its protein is CASSLAGGSVMNTEAFF. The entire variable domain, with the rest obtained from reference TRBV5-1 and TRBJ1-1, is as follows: KAGVTQTPRYLIKTRGQQVTLSCSPISGHRSVSWYQQTPGQGLQFLFEYFSETQRNKGNFPGRFSGRQFSNSRSEMNVSTLELGDSALYLCASSLAGGSVMNTEAFFGQGTRLTVV.

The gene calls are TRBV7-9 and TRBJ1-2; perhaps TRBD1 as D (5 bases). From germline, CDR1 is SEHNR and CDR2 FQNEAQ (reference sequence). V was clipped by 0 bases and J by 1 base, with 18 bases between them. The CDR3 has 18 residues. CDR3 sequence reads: CASSLAGQGSSFNYGYTF. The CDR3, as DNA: TGTGCCAGCAGCTTAGCAGGTCAGGGAAGCTCATTTAACTATGGCTACACCTTC.

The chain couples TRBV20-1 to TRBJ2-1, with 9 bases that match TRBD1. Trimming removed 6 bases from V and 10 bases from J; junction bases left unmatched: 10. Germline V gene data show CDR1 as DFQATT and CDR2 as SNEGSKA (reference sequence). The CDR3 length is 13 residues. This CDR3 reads CSAKPGQGREQFF. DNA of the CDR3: TGCAGTGCCAAACCGGGACAGGGCCGGGAGCAGTTCTTC.

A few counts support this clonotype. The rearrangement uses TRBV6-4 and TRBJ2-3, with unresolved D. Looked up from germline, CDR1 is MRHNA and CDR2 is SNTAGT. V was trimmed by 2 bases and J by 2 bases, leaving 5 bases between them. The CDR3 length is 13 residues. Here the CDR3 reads CASSDGHTDTQYF. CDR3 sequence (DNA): TGTGCCAGCAGTGACGGCCACACAGATACGCAGTATTTT.

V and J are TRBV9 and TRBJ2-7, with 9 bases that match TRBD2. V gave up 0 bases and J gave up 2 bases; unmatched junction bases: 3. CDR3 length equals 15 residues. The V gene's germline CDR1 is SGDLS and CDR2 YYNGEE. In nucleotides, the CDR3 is TGTGCCAGCAGCGTAGATGCTAGCGGGGCCTACGAGCAGTACTTC. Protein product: CASSVDASGAYEQYF.

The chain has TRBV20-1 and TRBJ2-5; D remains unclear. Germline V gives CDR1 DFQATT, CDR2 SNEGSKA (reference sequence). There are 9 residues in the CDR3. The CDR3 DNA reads TGCAGGGGCAAAGAGACCCAGTACTTC. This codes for CRGKETQYF.